This T cell receptor (beta chain) was identified in a study of technical replicates of blood from a few donors (dated by TCRdb to between 2016 and 2019). A note on this clone: Its cognate antigen has yet to be identified. The input lacks base qualities; no much larger clone sits a single base away.

Libraries were constructed by the immunoSEQ multiplex PCR assay. TCRdb obtained this table from immuneACCESS and retained in-frame rearrangements with V and J assigned. These tables miss some clones; where compared with another copy, unresolved V genes account for less than half of the shortfall, and the remainder is unexplained. A total of around 70,000 clones appear in this sample, around 95% of them only once. The top ten clones comprise about 0.25% of the sample. V loses 2 bases, J loses 7 bases, and the germline ends lie 9 bases apart. The CDR3 runs 13 residues from the cysteine to the phenylalanine. CDR3 DNA only is kept here, 39 bases in frame from base 1. The germline V gene provides CDR1 SGHRS and CDR2 YFSETQ.

This clonotype originated in a human donor in good health. Sequencing was carried out using T cells isolated from PBMCs. The rearranged segments are TRBV5-1 and TRBJ1-4, with the identity of the D gene unclear. The CDR3 has the sequence CASSLRLSEKLFF. Here is the DNA: TGCGCCAGCAGCTTACGTCTGAGTGAAAAACTGTTTTTT. The CDR3, completed at both ends by the reference TRBV5-1 and TRBJ1-4 genes, gives the full variable domain KAGVTQTPRYLIKTRGQQVTLSCSPISGHRSVSWYQQTPGQGLQFLFEYFSETQRNKGNFPGRFSGRQFSNSRSEMNVSTLELGDSALYLCASSLRLSEKLFFGSGTQLSVL.